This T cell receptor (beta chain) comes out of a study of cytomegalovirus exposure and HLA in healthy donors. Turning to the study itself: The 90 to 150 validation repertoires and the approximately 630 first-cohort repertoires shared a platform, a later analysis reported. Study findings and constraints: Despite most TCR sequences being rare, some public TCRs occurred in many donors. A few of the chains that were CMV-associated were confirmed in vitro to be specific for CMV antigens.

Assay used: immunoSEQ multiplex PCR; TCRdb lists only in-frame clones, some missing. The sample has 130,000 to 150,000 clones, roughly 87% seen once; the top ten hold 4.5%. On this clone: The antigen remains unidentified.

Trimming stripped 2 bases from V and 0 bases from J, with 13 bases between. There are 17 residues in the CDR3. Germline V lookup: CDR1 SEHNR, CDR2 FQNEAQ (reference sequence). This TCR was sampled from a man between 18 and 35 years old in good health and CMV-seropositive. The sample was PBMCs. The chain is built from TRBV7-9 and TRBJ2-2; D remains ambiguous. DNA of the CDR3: TGTGCCAGCAGCTTATTGACGGAGAACGCGAACACCGGGGAGCTGTTTTTT. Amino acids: CASSLLTENANTGELFF.